This paragraph covers one TCR beta chain sequence. Its specificity is not known. The sample comes from a study of cytomegalovirus exposure and HLA in healthy donors. Findings and caveats of the study: As a later analysis revealed, most CMV-associated TCR beta chains appeared HLA-restricted. Within an earlier analysis, most TCR beta V segments proved productive either about 87% or about 30% of the time. It was reported that the classifier diagnosed cytomegalovirus status with high specificity and sensitivity in both the original and validation cohorts.

Trimming took off 5 bases at V and 3 bases at J, with 10 bases between the two ends. The CDR3 is 13 amino acids. Germline V gene sequence: CDR1 MNHEY, CDR2 SVGAGI. A multiplex PCR was run with 60 Vbeta primers and 13 Jbeta primers. Assay used: immunoSEQ multiplex PCR; TCRdb lists only in-frame clones, some missing. The data hold some 190,000 clones, with 87% observed a single time. The sequencing sample was made of PBMCs. The chain uses TRBV6-5 and TRBJ1-1; D possibly corresponds to TRBD1 (5 bases). The origin of this receptor is a boy under 10 years old in good health and CMV-seronegative. CDR3 DNA sequence: TGTGCCAGCAGTAACCCGGGGGACACTGAAGCTTTCTTT. Translating it yields CASSNPGDTEAFF.